The 14 T cell receptor beta chains below all came from one sample that was sequenced in a study of CD8 T cells in Susac syndrome. Random-hexamer reverse transcription was applied to roughly 0.5 to 1 ug RNA. TCRdb processed the immunoSEQ multiplex PCR reads anew with MiXCR; each CDR3 protein has one entry. The table shows roughly 100,000 distinct CDR3 sequences, with approximately 94% occurring only once. The source material was CD8+ T cells from PBMCs. The receptors were gathered from a human donor with Susac syndrome.

CDR3 sequence (DNA): TGTGCCAGCAGGACCCCTGGGACAGGGAGCCCTGAAGCTTTCTTT. Amino acid sequence: CASRTPGTGSPEAFF. V gene TRBV2 combines with J gene TRBJ1-1; 9 positions match TRBD1. The CDR3 totals 15 residues. V lost 6 bases to trimming and J lost 6 bases; unmatched junction nucleotides: 11. CDR1 and CDR2 (germline): SNHLY, FYNNEI.

The gene calls are TRBV4-2 and TRBJ1-1; D is ambiguous. The CDR3 covers 15 residues. The V end lost 0 bases, the J end lost 5 bases, and 13 bases lay between the germline ends. The germline gives CDR1 LGHNA, CDR2 YNFKEQ. The CDR3 nucleotides read TGTGCCAGCAGCCAAGAACCCGGGGTTGGGACTGAAGCTTTCTTT. Encoded protein: CASSQEPGVGTEAFF.

The chain carries TRBV4-3 and TRBJ1-2, with D hard to call. The CDR3 length is 15 residues. The germline gives CDR1 LGHNA, CDR2 YSLEER. V lost 0 bases and J lost 8, with 16 bases in between. CDR3 in amino acids: CASSQDLKGIGGYTF. The CDR3 coding sequence is TGCGCCAGCAGCCAAGATCTAAAAGGGATAGGGGGCTACACCTTC.

The V gene is TRBV20-1, the J gene TRBJ2-1; D not certain. The CDR3 totals 11 residues. V was pared by 0 bases and J by 10 bases, with 7 bases between. CDR1 and CDR2 (germline): DFQATT, SNEGSKA (reference sequence). Here the CDR3 DNA reads TGCAGTGCTAGAGATCCCCCCGAGCAGTTCTTC. It translates to CSARDPPEQFF.

The CDR3 loop is CASSGGDRENTGELFF. The DNA for the CDR3 is TGTGCCAGCAGCGGCGGGGACAGGGAGAACACCGGGGAGCTGTTTTTT. The chain carries TRBV9 and TRBJ2-2, with 9 positions matching TRBD1. Germline V gene lookup returns CDR1 SGDLS and CDR2 YYNGEE. The CDR3 runs to 16 residues. J was trimmed by 1 base and V by 3 bases; bases with no gene match: 4.

The V gene is TRBV14, the J gene TRBJ2-5; no clear D. V was pared by 0 bases and J by 3 bases, with 8 bases between. This CDR3 contains 14 residues. Germline V gives CDR1 SGHDN, CDR2 FVKESK. The CDR3 bases are TGTGCCAGCAGCCAAGAGCGTCGAGAAGAGACCCAGTACTTC. This encodes CASSQERREETQYF.

The J gene is TRBJ2-1, the V gene TRBV20-1, with 8 bases that match TRBD2. The CDR3 has 15 residues. With V trimmed by 0 bases and J by 3 bases, 4 bases remained unmatched. Germline CDR1 and CDR2: DFQATT and SNEGSKA (reference sequence). CDR3 nucleotides: TGCAGTGCTAGAGATCGGGGGGGGGACTACAATGAGCAGTTCTTC. Translating gives CSARDRGGDYNEQFF.

This clonotype has just one count. The J gene is TRBJ1-1, the V gene TRBV24-1; 9 nucleotides line up with TRBD1. The CDR3 loop spans 15 amino acids. Trimming at V came to 5 bases and at J to 3 bases, leaving 6 bases not matched to a gene. The V gene's germline CDR1 is KGHDR and CDR2 SFDVKD. CDR3 sequence: CATSVSGDRDTEAFF. The CDR3 region has the DNA TGTGCCACCAGTGTCTCCGGGGACAGGGACACTGAAGCTTTCTTT.

V usage is TRBV4-1 and J usage is TRBJ1-1; maybe TRBD1 (6 bases). V was shortened by 6 bases and J by 7 bases, with 18 bases between the two germline ends. CDR3 length: 14 residues. Germline lookup yields CDR1 MGHRA and CDR2 YSYEKL. This CDR3 reads CASRSQTGEVEAFF. DNA for the CDR3: TGCGCCAGCAGATCCCAGACAGGTGAGGTTGAAGCTTTCTTT.

CDR3 region: CASSYLGGGTDTQYF. Written as DNA, the CDR3 is TGTGCCAGCAGTTATTTGGGGGGTGGCACAGATACGCAGTATTTT. The V and J genes are TRBV6-2 or TRBV6-3 and TRBJ2-3; a weak D match, TRBD2 (6 bases). Trimming stripped 3 bases from V and 1 base from J, with 11 bases between. Germline values: CDR1 MNHEY, CDR2 SVGEGT. The CDR3 spans 15 residues.

This chain's CDR3 is CASSLGFGNSYNEQFF. As DNA, the CDR3 is TGTGCCAGCAGCCTGGGATTCGGAAACTCCTACAATGAGCAGTTCTTC. The rearrangement uses TRBV3-1 and TRBJ2-1; D uncertain. Germline lookup yields CDR1 LGHDT and CDR2 YNNKEL (reference sequence). The ends were cut back, 4 bases at V and 0 bases at J, with 13 bases in the middle. The CDR3 is 16 residues long.

The chain carries TRBV20-1 and TRBJ1-1, with unresolved D. CDR1 is DFQATT and CDR2 is SNEGSKA in the germline V gene (reference sequence). The V end lost 2 bases, the J end lost 3 bases, and 13 bases lay between the germline ends. CDR3 size: 14 residues. The CDR3, as DNA: TGCAGTGCTAGAAGGACGGACTTTTACACTGAAGCTTTCTTT. This gives the protein CSARRTDFYTEAFF.

The gene calls are TRBV13 and TRBJ1-2; TRBD1 matches at 7 bases. The CDR3 is 15 residues long. The junction had 9 bases not matched to a gene; V was cut back by 5 bases and J by 3 bases. Germline CDR1 reads PRHDT; CDR2 reads FYEKMQ (reference sequence). CDR3 nucleotides: TGTGCCAGCAGCGCCCCGCGCCAGGGGGACTATGGCTACACCTTC. Translating gives CASSAPRQGDYGYTF.

The chain is built from TRBV6-2 or TRBV6-3 and TRBJ2-5; no reliable D call. This CDR3 spans 12 amino acids. V dropped 7 bases and J dropped 2 bases, with 8 bases sitting between them. In germline, CDR1 is MNHEY, CDR2 SVGEGT. CDR3: CASTLNQETQYF. DNA for the CDR3: TGTGCCAGCACCTTGAATCAAGAGACCCAGTACTTC.